These 4 T cell receptor beta chains share one sample of origin, sequenced in a study of sequential checkpoint blockade in melanoma. As to treatment: randomized to nivolumab then ipilimumab (arm A) or the reverse (arm B). Generated by immunoSEQ multiplex PCR, the TCRdb table keeps only in-frame clones and is missing some. Of 8,000 to 10,000 clones listed, about 25% were seen once; the top ten hold about 15%. The input for sequencing was tumor tissue (inferred from file names), taken from a patient given nivolumab and ipilimumab in sequence. The receptors were sampled from a human donor with melanoma.

The chain couples TRBV9 to TRBJ2-1; D is uncertain. The CDR3 is 13 amino acids. Germline V lookup: CDR1 SGDLS, CDR2 YYNGEE. With 5 bases removed from V and 10 bases from J, the gap between germline ends came to 16 bases. In DNA form, the CDR3 reads TGTGCCAGCAGTGAAATCTACTTCGCGGAGCAGTTCTTC. Its protein is CASSEIYFAEQFF.

This chain uses TRBV6-8 with TRBJ1-6, with a possible D match to TRBD1 (6 bases). V was cut by 4 bases and J by 7 bases, with 14 bases left in between. CDR3 length: 15 residues. Germline V gene data show CDR1 as MNHGY and CDR2 as SAAAGT. The CDR3 spells CASSSQGPGNSPLHF. DNA for the CDR3: TGTGCCAGCAGTTCACAGGGACCGGGAAATTCACCCCTCCACTTT.

This chain joins TRBV11-3 and TRBJ2-5; tentative D call: TRBD2 (5 bases). Germline values: CDR1 SGHNT, CDR2 YENEEA. The V and J ends lost 4 bases and 1 base respectively, with 10 bases between them. The CDR3 has 14 residues. In DNA, the CDR3 is TGTGCCAGCAGCTCTAAGCGGCCCCAAGAGACCCAGTACTTC. Translation gives CASSSKRPQETQYF.

This clone has a count of ten or more. As DNA, the CDR3 is TGTGCCAGCAGGACCACTGGGCGGGCTAACACCGGGGAGCTGTTTTTT. It codes for CASRTTGRANTGELFF. The chain links TRBV11-3 to TRBJ2-2; D is possibly TRBD2 (5 bases). Germline CDR1 SGHNT, CDR2 YENEEA. The CDR3 has 16 residues. The V and J ends lost 6 bases and 2 bases respectively, with 16 bases between them.